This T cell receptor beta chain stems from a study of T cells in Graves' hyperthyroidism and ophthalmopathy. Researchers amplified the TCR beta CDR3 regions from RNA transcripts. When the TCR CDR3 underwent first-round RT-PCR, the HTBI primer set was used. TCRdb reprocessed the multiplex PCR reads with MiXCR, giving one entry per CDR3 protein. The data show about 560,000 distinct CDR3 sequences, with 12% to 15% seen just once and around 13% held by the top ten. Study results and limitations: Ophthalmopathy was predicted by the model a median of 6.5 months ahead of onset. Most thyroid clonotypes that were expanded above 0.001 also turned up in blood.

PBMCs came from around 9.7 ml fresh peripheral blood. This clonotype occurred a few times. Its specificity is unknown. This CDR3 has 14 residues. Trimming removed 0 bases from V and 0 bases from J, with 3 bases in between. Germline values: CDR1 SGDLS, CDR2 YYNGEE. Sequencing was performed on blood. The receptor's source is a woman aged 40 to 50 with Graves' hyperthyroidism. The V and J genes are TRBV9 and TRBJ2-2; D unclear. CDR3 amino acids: CASSVVSNTGELFF. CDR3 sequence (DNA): TGTGCCAGCAGCGTAGTGTCGAACACCGGGGAGCTGTTTTTT.